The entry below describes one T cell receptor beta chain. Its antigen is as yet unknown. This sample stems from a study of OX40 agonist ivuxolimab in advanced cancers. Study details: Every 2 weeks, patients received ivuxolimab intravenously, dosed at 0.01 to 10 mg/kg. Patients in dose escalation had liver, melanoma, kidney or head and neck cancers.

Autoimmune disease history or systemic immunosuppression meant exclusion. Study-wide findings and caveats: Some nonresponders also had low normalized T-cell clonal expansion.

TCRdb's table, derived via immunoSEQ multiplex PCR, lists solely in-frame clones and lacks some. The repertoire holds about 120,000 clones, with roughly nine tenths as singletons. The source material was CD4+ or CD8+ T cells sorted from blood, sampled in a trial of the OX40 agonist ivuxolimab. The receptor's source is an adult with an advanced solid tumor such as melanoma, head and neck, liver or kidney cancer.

This CDR3 reads CASSLGTGGMNTEAFF. CDR3 nucleotides: TGTGCCAGCAGTTTAGGGACAGGGGGGATGAACACTGAAGCTTTCTTT. V is TRBV27 and J is TRBJ1-1; 11 bases match TRBD1. The CDR3 is 16 amino acids. Germline V lookup: CDR1 MNHEY, CDR2 SMNVEV (reference sequence). After removal of 2 bases from V and 0 bases from J, the junction contained 2 bases not matched to a gene.